A single sample gave rise to the 24 T cell receptor beta chains below, sequenced in a study of siplizumab effects on memory and regulatory T cells (dated by TCRdb to between 2018 and 2020). The library was prepared using the immunoSEQ multiplex PCR assay. The table was pulled from immuneACCESS by TCRdb, which kept in-frame rearrangements only. Such tables lose some clones; where checked, under half of the loss comes from unresolved V genes, and the rest has no known cause. For this sample there are over 65,000 clones; approximately 95% appear just once. The top ten hold approximately 17% of the sample. The sequenced sample was CD8+ T cells sorted from blood. These receptors were taken from a human donor in good health.

The CDR3 DNA follows: TGCAGCGTTACCCTTGGGGTCGGGGATCAGCCCCAGCATTTT. Its translation: CSVTLGVGDQPQHF. The V and J genes are TRBV29-1 and TRBJ1-5, with no clear D. Per germline, CDR1 SQVTM and CDR2 ANQGSEA. Trimming took 5 bases from V and 5 from J, leaving 16 bases between them. The CDR3 is 14 residues long.

V and J are TRBV18 and TRBJ2-1; D may be TRBD2 (5 bases). The CDR3 runs to 14 residues. V lost 6 bases and J lost 5, with 14 bases in between. Germline values: CDR1 KGHSH, CDR2 LQKENI. The CDR3 sequence is CASSPQPGNNEQFF. The CDR3 DNA reads as TGTGCCAGCTCTCCCCAACCGGGGAACAATGAGCAGTTCTTC. The whole variable domain, filled in from reference TRBV18 and TRBJ2-1, reads NAGVMQNPRHLVRRRGQEARLRCSPMKGHSHVYWYRQLPEEGLKFMVYLQKENIIDESGMPKERFSAEFPKEGPSILRIQQVVRGDSAAYFCASSPQPGNNEQFFGPGTRLTVL.

This chain joins TRBV27 and TRBJ1-4; TRBD1 might be the D (6 bases). Per germline, CDR1 MNHEY and CDR2 SMNVEV (reference sequence). V was cut by 5 bases and J by 8 bases, with 21 bases left in between. The CDR3 loop spans 16 amino acids. The chain's CDR3 is CASSLWGGGPGEKLFF. CDR3 sequence (DNA): TGTGCCAGCAGTCTCTGGGGTGGGGGGCCGGGCGAAAAACTGTTTTTT.

The CDR3 DNA sequence: TGTGCCAGCAGCTGGGGGACAGGGATCAATGAGCAGTTCTTC. Its translation is CASSWGTGINEQFF. The chain uses TRBV5-5 and TRBJ2-1; 9 bases are shared with TRBD1. With V trimmed by 3 bases and J by 6 bases, 4 bases remained unmatched. Germline CDR1 SGHKS, CDR2 YYEKEE (reference sequence). This CDR3 has 14 residues.

This chain uses TRBV5-1 with TRBJ1-1, with TRBD1 identical over 9 bases. Losses at the gene ends were 4 bases for V and 4 bases for J; bases not matched to a gene: 8. This CDR3 has 15 residues. CDR1 is SGHRS and CDR2 is YFSETQ in the germline V gene. CDR3 in DNA: TGCGCCAGCAGCACCCGCTGGACAGGGGCCACTGAAGCTTTCTTT. Residues: CASSTRWTGATEAFF.

The chain joins TRBV6-1 to TRBJ2-7, with 9 bases fitting TRBD2. Germline values: CDR1 MNHNS, CDR2 SASEGT. The CDR3 length is 14 residues. With V trimmed by 2 bases and J by 6 bases, 5 bases remained unmatched. The CDR3 DNA sequence: TGTGCCAGCAGTGAATTGAGACTAGCGGTCGAGCAGTACTTC. This translates into CASSELRLAVEQYF.

V is TRBV5-4 and J is TRBJ1-1; tentatively, D is TRBD1 (6 bases). This CDR3 comprises 14 residues. V lost 4 bases and J lost 4, with 14 bases in between. Germline CDR1 SGHNT, CDR2 YYREEE (reference sequence). CDR3 sequence (DNA): TGTGCCAGCAGCCTCAGGGGCAGGAGCACTGAAGCTTTCTTT. It specifies CASSLRGRSTEAFF. Full variable domain (remainder filled in from reference TRBV5-4 and TRBJ1-1): ETGVTQSPTHLIKTRGQQVTLRCSSQSGHNTVSWYQQALGQGPQFIFQYYREEENGRGNFPPRFSGLQFPNYSSELNVNALELDDSALYLCASSLRGRSTEAFFGQGTRLTVV.

The CDR3 is CASSPGTEAGGSYNEQFF. For the CDR3, the DNA is TGTGCCAGCAGCCCCGGAACCGAAGCGGGAGGTTCCTACAATGAGCAGTTCTTC. V is TRBV11-3 and J is TRBJ2-1, with 9 bases fitting TRBD2. J lost 1 base, V lost 5 bases, and 12 bases had no gene match. The length of the CDR3 is 18 residues. Per the germline V gene, CDR1 is SGHNT and CDR2 is YENEEA.

This clone came up once. The CDR3 loop is CASSPTTSNTEAFF. As DNA, the CDR3 is TGTGCCAGCAGTCCGACAACTTCGAACACTGAAGCTTTCTTT. This chain uses TRBV27 with TRBJ1-1, with D unresolved. Germline V gene sequence: CDR1 MNHEY, CDR2 SMNVEV (reference sequence). The CDR3 runs 14 residues. The germline V and J ends were trimmed by 5 bases and 1 base, with 11 bases remaining between them.

This clone showed up just once. The chain is built from TRBV19 and TRBJ1-1; the D is unclear. Germline V gives CDR1 LNHDA, CDR2 SQIVND (reference sequence). Trimming removed 6 bases at V and 6 bases at J, with 14 bases between. This CDR3 contains 13 residues. CDR3 in DNA: TGTGCCAGTAGACAGCGAGAATCCCCTGAAGCTTTCTTT. Translating gives CASRQRESPEAFF.

This clone was recorded once. This rearrangement joins TRBV9 to TRBJ2-1, with unresolved D. Between the trimmed V and J ends, which lost 1 base and 2 bases, there was a span of 4 bases. The CDR3 contains 13 residues. Looked up from germline, CDR1 is SGDLS and CDR2 is YYNGEE. CDR3 coding DNA: TGTGCCAGCAGCGTAACAGCCTACAATGAGCAGTTCTTC. Translating gives CASSVTAYNEQFF.

In this sample, this clone turned up once. The rearrangement links TRBV5-1 to TRBJ2-7; 9 nucleotides match TRBD1. This CDR3 has 15 amino acids. V shed 4 bases and J 5 bases; nucleotides not matched to a gene: 10. Germline values: CDR1 SGHRS, CDR2 YFSETQ. CDR3 residues: CASSDPGQGYNEQYF. In nucleotides, the CDR3 is TGCGCCAGCAGCGATCCGGGACAGGGCTATAACGAGCAGTACTTC.

This clone was picked up a small number of times. This chain joins TRBV7-8 and TRBJ2-7; TRBD1 is a possible D gene (5 bases). The V end lost 10 bases, the J end lost 2 bases, and 18 bases lay between the germline ends. Germline CDR1 SGHVS, CDR2 FQNEAQ. This CDR3 region has 14 residues. This chain's CDR3 is CAILPARAPYEQYF. The CDR3 DNA reads TGTGCCATCCTGCCCGCCAGGGCCCCCTACGAGCAGTACTTC.

The V gene is TRBV30, the J gene TRBJ2-5; D is unresolved. The CDR3 extends over 13 amino acids. The ends were cut back, 4 bases at V and 6 bases at J, with 15 bases in the middle. Germline V lookup: CDR1 GTSNPN, CDR2 SVGIG (reference sequence). The CDR3 spells CAWMRKLSQTQYF. CDR3 nucleotides: TGTGCCTGGATGAGAAAGCTCTCCCAGACCCAGTACTTC.

The rearrangement joins TRBV7-2 to TRBJ2-1; TRBD2 agrees at 12 bases. J was trimmed by 7 bases and V by 5 bases; bases with no gene match: 6. Germline V lookup: CDR1 SGHTA, CDR2 FQGNSA. The CDR3 is 15 amino acids. The CDR3 protein is CASSPPSGRVNEQFF. CDR3 nucleotide sequence: TGTGCCAGCAGCCCCCCTAGCGGGAGGGTAAATGAGCAGTTCTTC.

The CDR3 protein is CASSLAAGELFF. The CDR3 DNA sequence: TGCGCCAGCAGCTTGGCGGCCGGGGAGCTGTTTTTT. V and J are TRBV5-1 and TRBJ2-2; D not resolved. Germline V lookup: CDR1 SGHRS, CDR2 YFSETQ. CDR3 size: 12 residues. V lost 0 bases to trimming and J lost 6 bases, with 3 bases between them.

The rearrangement uses TRBV10-2 and TRBJ2-7; 8 nucleotides align to TRBD1. This CDR3 region has 13 residues. With 8 bases clipped from V and 5 bases from J, the junction kept 8 bases outside the gene matches. Germline lookup yields CDR1 WSHSY and CDR2 SAAADI. In DNA, the CDR3 is TGCGCCAGCCGGGGCAGGGGGCCGGACGAGCAGTACTTC. It specifies CASRGRGPDEQYF.

The genes are TRBV14 and TRBJ2-3; D call uncertain. This CDR3 is built from 15 residues. CDR1 is SGHDN and CDR2 is FVKESK in the germline V gene. The ends were cut back, 0 bases at V and 2 bases at J, with 9 bases in the middle. CDR3 nucleotides: TGTGCCAGCAGCCAAGAGGACCGGCACACAGATACGCAGTATTTT. Translation: CASSQEDRHTDTQYF.

The rearrangement links TRBV6-5 to TRBJ2-7, with TRBD2 as a possible D gene (5 bases). This CDR3 has 14 residues. Germline CDR1 reads MNHEY; CDR2 reads SVGAGI. With 5 bases removed from V and 0 bases from J, the gap between germline ends came to 11 bases. CDR3 protein: CASSTRGSSYEQYF. Here the CDR3 DNA reads TGTGCCAGCAGTACCCGTGGGAGCTCCTACGAGCAGTACTTC.

The rearrangement links TRBV7-3 to TRBJ1-1; D ambiguous. Germline-derived CDR1 and CDR2 are SGHTA and FQGTGA. The V gene lost 6 bases and the J gene lost 2 bases, with 7 bases spanning the gap. CDR3 length: 12 amino acids. The CDR3 is CASSTRNTEAFF. CDR3 nucleotide sequence: TGTGCCAGCAGTACGAGAAACACTGAAGCTTTCTTT.

V usage is TRBV28 and J usage is TRBJ2-7, with 10 bases identical to TRBD1. CDR3 length equals 13 residues. CDR1 and CDR2 from the germline V gene are MDHEN and SYDVKM. Trimming at V came to 6 bases and at J to 5 bases, leaving 4 bases not matched to a gene. CDR3 protein: CASRGQGHDEQYF. CDR3 nucleotides: TGTGCCAGCAGGGGACAGGGGCACGACGAGCAGTACTTC.

The genes are TRBV5-1 and TRBJ2-7; TRBD1 might be the D (6 bases). With 0 bases removed from V and 1 base from J, the gap between germline ends came to 8 bases. The germline V gene encodes CDR1 SGHRS and CDR2 YFSETQ. The CDR3 has 14 residues. The CDR3 here is CASSLDGQSYEQYF. CDR3 bases: TGCGCCAGCAGCTTGGACGGACAGTCCTACGAGCAGTACTTC.

V gene TRBV4-1 combines with J gene TRBJ2-7; D is unresolved. Per the germline V gene, CDR1 is MGHRA and CDR2 is YSYEKL. Trimming cost V 1 base and J 2 bases, with 18 bases left between them. The CDR3 extends over 17 amino acids. The CDR3 nucleotides read TGCGCCAGCAGCCAAGGGCTTTCGGCCGAGGCGACCTACGAGCAGTACTTC. Its protein is CASSQGLSAEATYEQYF.

A remark on this clone: Other DNA sequences within the sample encode an identical CDR3. The rearrangement joins TRBV7-8 to TRBJ2-7, with TRBD1 matching 9 bases. With 6 bases clipped from V and 2 bases from J, the junction kept 8 bases outside the gene matches. Germline loops: CDR1 SGHVS, CDR2 FQNEAQ. There are 15 residues in the CDR3. This chain's CDR3 is CASRPGQGSTYEQYF. For the CDR3, the DNA is TGTGCCAGCAGGCCGGGACAGGGAAGTACCTACGAGCAGTACTTC.